This TCR beta chain was sequenced in a study of CD8+CD57+ T cells in acquired aplastic anemia. Using genomic DNA as the template, TCR beta VDJ and CDR3 profiling was carried out. From the reads, TCRdb called clonotypes with MiXCR, one entry per CDR3 protein. Here the sample spans under 250,000 distinct CDR3 sequences, 50% to 70% being singletons. Sequencing was done on patients that had shown CD8+CD57+ cell expansion by flow cytometry. Receipt of therapy had not occurred in any patient by the time of blood sampling. The length of the CDR3 is 15 residues. Trimming removed 0 bases from V and 2 bases from J, with 10 bases in between. CDR1 is ENHRY, CDR2 SYGVKD, per germline.

The receptor was isolated from a human donor with aplastic anemia. The specimen was sorted CD4+, CD8+, or CD8+CD57+ T cells (not recorded which) from PBMCs. The rearrangement uses TRBV10-3 and TRBJ2-5; D unclear. CDR3 loop: CAISESGSRQETQYF. The CDR3 nucleotides are TGTGCCATCAGTGAGTCGGGTTCTCGTCAAGAGACCCAGTACTTC.